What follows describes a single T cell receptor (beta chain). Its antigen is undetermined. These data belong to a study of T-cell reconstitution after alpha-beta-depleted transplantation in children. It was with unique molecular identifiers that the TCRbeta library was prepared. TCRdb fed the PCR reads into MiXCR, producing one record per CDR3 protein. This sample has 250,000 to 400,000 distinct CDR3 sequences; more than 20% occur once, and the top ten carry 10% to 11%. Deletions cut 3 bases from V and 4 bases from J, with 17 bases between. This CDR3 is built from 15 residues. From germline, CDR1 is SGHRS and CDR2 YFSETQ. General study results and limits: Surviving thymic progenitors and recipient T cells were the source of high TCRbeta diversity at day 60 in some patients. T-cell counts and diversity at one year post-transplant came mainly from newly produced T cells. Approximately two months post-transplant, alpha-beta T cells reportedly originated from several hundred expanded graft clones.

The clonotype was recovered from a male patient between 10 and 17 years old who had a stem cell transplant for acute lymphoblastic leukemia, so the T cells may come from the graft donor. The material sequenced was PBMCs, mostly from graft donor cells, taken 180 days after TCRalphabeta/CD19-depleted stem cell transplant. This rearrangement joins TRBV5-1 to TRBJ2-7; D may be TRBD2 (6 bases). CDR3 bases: TGCGCCAGCAGCTGGACGTCCGGGAGTAGATACGAGCAGTACTTC. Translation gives CASSWTSGSRYEQYF.